Below are 32 T cell receptor beta chains sequenced from a single sample in a study of early T cells in non-severe SARS-CoV-2 infection. TCRdb independently ran MiXCR on the 5' RACE reads; one entry per CDR3 protein. The sample comprises roughly 75,000 distinct CDR3 sequences, 11% of which are singletons, and 4.7% rests with the top ten. The sequencing sample was made of whole blood. Receptor source: an adult who was a healthcare worker with PCR-confirmed SARS-CoV-2 infection or an uninfected control (not recorded which).

Comment on this clonotype: A read error may account for a junction end that differs from germline. This chain uses TRBV7-9 with TRBJ2-7; 13 nucleotides align to TRBD2. The CDR3 length is 15 residues. Germline assignment: CDR1 SEHNR and CDR2 FQNEAQ (reference sequence). The CDR3 DNA sequence: TGTGTCAGCAGCCCCGGGACTAGCGGGGTGAACGAGCAGTACTTC. It translates to CVSSPGTSGVNEQYF. Based on the CDR3 plus reference TRBV7-9 and TRBJ2-7, the full variable domain is DTGVSQNPRHKITKRGQNVTFRCDPISEHNRLYWYRQTLGQGPEFLTYFQNEAQLEKSRLLSDRFSAERPKGSFSTLEIQRTEQGDSAMYLCVSSPGTSGVNEQYFGPGTRLTVT.

The V and J genes are TRBV29-1 and TRBJ2-3, with D uncertain. Trimming stripped 4 bases from V and 1 base from J, with 12 bases between. This CDR3 has 14 amino acids. CDR1 is SQVTM and CDR2 is ANQGSEA in the germline V gene. In DNA, the CDR3 is TGCAGCGTTGTTCGAACTGGTGGCACAGATACGCAGTATTTT. Encoded protein: CSVVRTGGTDTQYF.

The sample holds many counts of this clonotype. The chain is built from TRBV4-1 and TRBJ1-1; D ambiguous. Trimming took 1 base from V and 1 from J, leaving 7 bases between them. This CDR3 has 14 residues. Germline V gene lookup returns CDR1 MGHRA and CDR2 YSYEKL. The CDR3 DNA reads TGCGCCAGCAGCCAAGGAGGGAAGAACACTGAAGCTTTCTTT. Protein sequence: CASSQGGKNTEAFF.

In its sample, this clonotype was seen many times. V and J are TRBV5-5 and TRBJ2-7; no clear D. This CDR3 is 13 amino acids long. The V end lost 4 bases, the J end lost 3 bases, and 11 bases lay between the germline ends. Germline lookup yields CDR1 SGHKS and CDR2 YYEKEE (reference sequence). The CDR3 bases are TGTGCCAGCAGCACCGGACCGCGCTACGAGCAGTACTTC. Residues: CASSTGPRYEQYF.

The gene calls are TRBV2 and TRBJ2-3, with D tentatively TRBD1 (6 bases). CDR1 is SNHLY and CDR2 is FYNNEI in the germline V gene. The CDR3 covers 14 residues. The V end was cut by 1 base, the J end by 4 bases, with 9 bases between. CDR3 amino acids: CASSEEGVSDTQYF. CDR3 bases: TGTGCCAGCAGTGAAGAGGGGGTTTCAGATACGCAGTATTTT.

This clonotype was observed a few times. V usage is TRBV6-2 or TRBV6-3 and J usage is TRBJ2-3; 8 bases match TRBD2. The CDR3 runs 19 residues. V dropped 6 bases and J dropped 3; count of bases not matched to a gene: 20. Germline-derived CDR1 and CDR2 are MNHEY and SVGEGT. CDR3 nucleotides: TGTGCCAGCAGAACCGCTTTTATGGGGCGGGGGGTGCGTACAGATACGCAGTATTTT. This codes for CASRTAFMGRGVRTDTQYF.

This clonotype was counted a few times. This chain links TRBV12-2 with TRBJ2-4; the table calls TRBD1, which could not be checked here. TRBV12-2 counts as a pseudogene. The CDR3 runs 16 residues. The CDR3 loop reads CASRSPYHTQGSIQYF. The CDR3 DNA follows: TGTGCAAGTCGCTCACCCTACCACACACAGGGTAGCATTCAGTACTTC.

The CDR3 DNA follows: TGTGCCAGCAGTGAATCATTTTCACCCCTCCACTTT. This translates into CASSESFSPLHF. The chain has TRBV6-1 and TRBJ1-6; D gene ambiguous. V was cut by 2 bases and J by 9 bases, with 5 bases left in between. Germline V gene sequence: CDR1 MNHNS, CDR2 SASEGT. The CDR3 has 12 residues.

This clonotype was seen ten or more times. The J gene is TRBJ1-2, the V gene TRBV18, with TRBD1 matching over 10 bases. Per germline, CDR1 KGHSH and CDR2 LQKENI. The CDR3 is 16 residues long. V trimming: 0 bases; J trimming: 7 bases; junction bases outside the gene matches: 8. DNA for the CDR3: TGTGCCAGCTCACCACCGACAGGGGGCCGTTTCGTTGGCTACACCTTC. Translation: CASSPPTGGRFVGYTF.

This clonotype was observed at least ten times. V and J are TRBV5-4 and TRBJ2-1; 7 bases are shared with TRBD2. Germline lookup yields CDR1 SGHNT and CDR2 YYREEE (reference sequence). The CDR3 extends over 14 amino acids. The V and J ends lost 2 bases and 5 bases, in that order; junction bases with no gene match: 4. For the CDR3, the DNA is TGTGCCAGCAGCTTCGGGACTACTCACAATGAGCAGTTCTTC. Protein: CASSFGTTHNEQFF.

The chain employs TRBV9 and TRBJ1-6; the D gene is possibly TRBD1 (6 bases). V was cut by 0 bases and J by 3 bases, with 7 bases left in between. Germline lookup yields CDR1 SGDLS and CDR2 YYNGEE. This CDR3 comprises 15 residues. The DNA of the CDR3 is TGTGCCAGCAGCGTAGGAGGGGGCTATAATTCACCCCTCCACTTT. This sequence encodes CASSVGGGYNSPLHF.

The V and J genes are TRBV5-1 and TRBJ1-5; no reliable D call. V gave up 8 bases and J gave up 5 bases, with 2 bases separating them. Germline loops: CDR1 SGHRS, CDR2 YFSETQ. CDR3 size: 9 residues. In DNA form, the CDR3 reads TGCGCCAGTTATCAGCCCCAGCATTTT. Its translation is CASYQPQHF.

V usage is TRBV5-1 and J usage is TRBJ2-1; 9 bases are shared with TRBD1. Germline V CDR1 and CDR2: SGHRS, YFSETQ. V trimming: 0 bases; J trimming: 4 bases; junction bases outside the gene matches: 2. This CDR3 region has 15 residues. The CDR3 spells CASSLVGTGYNEQFF. Here the CDR3 DNA reads TGCGCCAGCAGCTTGGTTGGGACAGGGTACAATGAGCAGTTCTTC.

This clonotype occurred many times. V usage is TRBV5-1 and J usage is TRBJ2-7, with a tentative D call TRBD1 (6 bases). CDR1 SGHRS and CDR2 YFSETQ come from the germline V gene. V gave up 4 bases and J gave up 2 bases, with 22 bases separating them. The CDR3 length is 17 residues. The CDR3 sequence: CASSEPTVWGQAYEQYF. The DNA for the CDR3 is TGCGCCAGCAGCGAACCAACCGTTTGGGGGCAGGCCTACGAGCAGTACTTC.

This clonotype was picked up many times. The gene calls are TRBV7-8 and TRBJ2-3; D may be TRBD1 or TRBD2 (5 bases each). The CDR3 has 17 amino acids. The V end lost 5 bases, the J end lost 0 bases, and 18 bases lay between the germline ends. Germline V gene sequence: CDR1 SGHVS, CDR2 FQNEAQ. The CDR3 region is CASSLSRGTLSTDTQYF. The CDR3 nucleotides are TGTGCCAGCAGCCTCAGCCGGGGCACCCTAAGCACAGATACGCAGTATTTT.

This clonotype was recorded at least ten times. The V call is TRBV29-1, the J call TRBJ2-3; D is perhaps TRBD2 (7 bases). V dropped 7 bases and J dropped 1 base, with 15 bases sitting between them. The CDR3 is made up of 14 amino acids. The germline gives CDR1 SQVTM, CDR2 ANQGSEA. The DNA for the CDR3 is TGCAGCGCCTATGGGGGGGCGGGCACAGATACGCAGTATTTT. It specifies CSAYGGAGTDTQYF.

The genes are TRBV27 and TRBJ2-7, with a possible D match to TRBD2 (7 bases). This CDR3 has 17 amino acids. V gave up 3 bases and J gave up 0 bases, with 18 bases separating them. CDR1 is MNHEY and CDR2 is SMNVEV in the germline V gene (reference sequence). The CDR3 bases are TGTGCCAGCAGTTTGGGGGGGGGCAGACCCGTCTCCTACGAGCAGTACTTC. As protein: CASSLGGGRPVSYEQYF.

The chain uses TRBV5-1 and TRBJ2-7; tentative D call: TRBD1 (5 bases). The CDR3 has 13 amino acids. Germline lookup yields CDR1 SGHRS and CDR2 YFSETQ. V shed 2 bases and J shed 3 bases, with 9 bases lying between them. Written as DNA, the CDR3 is TGCGCCAGCAGCTTCCCAGGGATCTACGAGCAGTACTTC. Protein product: CASSFPGIYEQYF.

This clonotype was seen more than once but under ten times. The rearrangement joins TRBV4-1 to TRBJ1-6, with 8 positions matching TRBD1. In germline, CDR1 is MGHRA, CDR2 YSYEKL. This CDR3 spans 15 amino acids. V trimming: 3 bases; J trimming: 7 bases; junction bases outside the gene matches: 5. CDR3 loop: CASSHPDRVNSPLHF. CDR3 nucleotides: TGCGCCAGCAGCCATCCGGACAGGGTGAATTCACCCCTCCACTTT.

This clonotype was recorded a few times. V gene TRBV7-8 combines with J gene TRBJ1-2; D not resolved. The germline V gene has CDR1 SGHVS and CDR2 FQNEAQ. The length of the CDR3 is 14 residues. V was shortened by 3 bases and J by 8 bases, with 16 bases between the two germline ends. The CDR3 DNA reads TGTGCCAGCAGCTTTTTCCCCACTTCGCGAGGCTACACCTTC. Amino acid sequence: CASSFFPTSRGYTF. Full variable domain (remainder filled in from reference TRBV7-8 and TRBJ1-2): GAGVSQSPRYKVAKRGQDVALRCDPISGHVSLFWYQQALGQGPEFLTYFQNEAQLDKSGLPSDRFFAERPEGSVSTLKIQRTQQEDSAVYLCASSFFPTSRGYTFGSGTRLTVV.

This clonotype was detected only a few times. This chain links TRBV13 with TRBJ1-1; tentatively, D is TRBD1 (6 bases). CDR1 is PRHDT, CDR2 FYEKMQ, per germline (reference sequence). V dropped 4 bases and J dropped 1 base, with 19 bases sitting between them. The CDR3 is made up of 17 amino acids. The CDR3 DNA reads TGTGCCAGCAGCTGGCCGGGACAACGAGGAAGGAACACTGAAGCTTTCTTT. This codes for CASSWPGQRGRNTEAFF.

CDR3 protein: CSVGDGYNEQFF. In DNA, the CDR3 is TGCAGCGTAGGGGACGGGTACAATGAGCAGTTCTTC. The rearrangement joins TRBV29-1 to TRBJ2-1; D tentatively fits TRBD1 or TRBD2 (5 bases each). Germline V gives CDR1 SQVTM, CDR2 ANQGSEA. Trimming took off 6 bases at V and 4 bases at J, with 10 bases between the two ends. This CDR3 has 12 residues.

The genes are TRBV5-1 and TRBJ1-2; TRBD1 matches at 10 bases. CDR3 size: 15 residues. The V segment lost 0 bases and the J segment 6 bases; nucleotides outside the gene matches: 5. CDR1 is SGHRS and CDR2 is YFSETQ in the germline V gene. The CDR3 bases are TGCGCCAGCAGCTTGGCCTCTGACAGGGGGCATGGCTACACCTTC. Translated: CASSLASDRGHGYTF.

This clonotype was seen repeatedly, ten times or more. The CDR3 loop is CASSFGGRGTYEQYF. In DNA, the CDR3 is TGTGCCAGCAGCTTTGGTGGCAGGGGTACCTACGAGCAGTACTTC. The V call is TRBV11-3, the J call TRBJ2-7, with D perhaps TRBD1 (6 bases). Deletions cut 3 bases from V and 2 bases from J, with 14 bases between. This CDR3 is 15 amino acids long. The germline V gene encodes CDR1 SGHNT and CDR2 YENEEA.

This clonotype has a handful of counts. The rearrangement uses TRBV4-2 and TRBJ2-4, with 12 bases that match TRBD2. Per germline, CDR1 LGHNA and CDR2 YNFKEQ. CDR3 length: 16 amino acids. V shed 0 bases and J 8 bases; nucleotides not matched to a gene: 5. The CDR3 DNA reads TGTGCCAGCAGCCAAGAGGCTAGCGGGGGGGCGGACATTCAGTACTTC. Amino acids: CASSQEASGGADIQYF.

This clonotype was detected many times. The chain recombines TRBV2 with TRBJ1-1; D unresolved. V lost 6 bases and J lost 5, with 13 bases in between. The CDR3 loop spans 13 amino acids. Germline CDR1 is SNHLY and CDR2 is FYNNEI. The CDR3 loop is CASRLTKTTEAFF. The CDR3 DNA reads TGTGCCAGCAGGCTGACTAAAACAACTGAAGCTTTCTTT.

Ten or more counts support this clonotype. A junction boundary mismatches the germline segment, possibly from a read error. This chain joins TRBV29-1 and TRBJ2-7; 8 bases fit TRBD2. CDR1 is SQVTM and CDR2 is ANQGSEA in the germline V gene. The CDR3 loop spans 15 amino acids. The CDR3: CSVEDPGLDSYEQYF. The CDR3 DNA follows: TGCAGCGTCGAAGATCCGGGACTAGACTCCTACGAGCAGTACTTC.

This clonotype was detected a few times. The chain carries TRBV12-5 and TRBJ2-2, with 7 bases lining up with TRBD2. The CDR3 has 15 amino acids. The germline V gene has CDR1 LGHNT and CDR2 FRNRAP. The CDR3 here is CASSLAGVGTGELFF. The CDR3 DNA reads TGTGCCTCCTCCCTTGCGGGGGTCGGAACCGGGGAGCTGTTTTTT.

About this clonotype itself: A junction boundary mismatches the germline segment, possibly from a read error. The chain joins TRBV6-1 to TRBJ2-7, with D maybe TRBD1 (5 bases). The CDR3 has 13 amino acids. Germline CDR1 MNHNS, CDR2 SASEGT. The CDR3 here is CASTTGPNYAQYF. DNA of the CDR3: TGTGCCAGCACCACAGGTCCAAATTACGCGCAGTACTTC.

The V call is TRBV19, the J call TRBJ2-2; D uncertain. Germline lookup yields CDR1 LNHDA and CDR2 SQIVND (reference sequence). This CDR3 spans 13 amino acids. Trimming removed 6 bases at V and 1 base at J, with 6 bases between. The CDR3 bases are TGTGCCAGTAGATCGTTGAACACCGGGGAGCTGTTTTTT. It specifies CASRSLNTGELFF.

The chain recombines TRBV20-1 with TRBJ2-3, with no clear D. Between the trimmed V and J ends, which lost 1 base and 0 bases, there was a span of 5 bases. Germline V gene lookup returns CDR1 DFQATT and CDR2 SNEGSKA (reference sequence). The CDR3 has 13 amino acids. CDR3 nucleotide sequence: TGCAGTGCTAGAGTCCCGAGCACAGATACGCAGTATTTT. It codes for CSARVPSTDTQYF.

The chain links TRBV7-8 to TRBJ2-7; D perhaps matches TRBD1 (6 bases). Trimming stripped 5 bases from V and 2 bases from J, with 19 bases between. This CDR3 comprises 16 residues. Germline V CDR1 and CDR2: SGHVS, FQNEAQ. In DNA form, the CDR3 reads TGTGCCAGCAGCCCCCAGACAGGAGGTCAGGCCTACGAGCAGTACTTC. It codes for CASSPQTGGQAYEQYF.